This TCR beta chain was identified during a study of cytomegalovirus exposure and HLA in healthy donors. Points on this clone: The target antigen is unknown.

This CDR3 has 13 amino acids. Germline CDR1 MDHEN, CDR2 SYDVKM. Between the trimmed V and J ends, which lost 8 bases and 2 bases, there was a span of 10 bases. This cohort consisted of healthy bone marrow donors. The PCR employed 60 Vbeta primers together with 13 Jbeta primers. Some clones are missing from TCRdb's copy, which holds only in-frame ones; the method was immunoSEQ multiplex PCR. Here the sample spans 150,000 or so clones, around 84% being singletons. Study-wide points: Fewer N-insertions (relative to the approximately 670-donor mean) were reportedly seen in an Asian-associated ancestry cluster in a later analysis. While the bulk of TCR sequences proved rare, some public TCRs turned up in many donors. Clonal expansion, a later analysis showed, was greater in HLA-associated TCR beta chains than in equally common others.

The gene calls are TRBV28 and TRBJ1-3; no firm D call. Specimen: PBMCs. The origin of this receptor is a male donor in good health and CMV-seropositive. CDR3 protein: CASHGSPGNTIYF. The CDR3, as DNA: TGTGCCAGCCACGGTAGCCCTGGAAACACCATATATTTT.